The 26 T cell receptor beta chains below come from one sample, sequenced in a study of OX40 agonist ivuxolimab in advanced cancers. Clones were sequenced by immunoSEQ multiplex PCR, and TCRdb holds only the in-frame ones, with some missing. The data show about 49,000 clones, around 85% seen once. This specimen was CD4+ or CD8+ T cells sorted from blood, taken in a trial of the OX40 agonist ivuxolimab. These receptors were obtained from an adult with an advanced solid tumor such as melanoma, head and neck, liver or kidney cancer.

This chain links TRBV4-1 with TRBJ2-1, with D tentatively TRBD2 (6 bases). Germline V gives CDR1 MGHRA, CDR2 YSYEKL. The CDR3 loop spans 18 amino acids. The germline V and J ends were trimmed by 0 bases and 6 bases, with 21 bases remaining between them. CDR3 region: CASSQDQVPSAFFNEQFF. In DNA, the CDR3 is TGCGCCAGCAGCCAAGATCAAGTACCTAGCGCGTTTTTCAATGAGCAGTTCTTC.

The genes are TRBV23-1 and TRBJ2-1; 11 bases line up with TRBD2. TRBV23-1 is an ORF, with its function uncertain. CDR3 size: 16 residues. Germline trimming cut 3 bases from V and 9 bases from J; bases unmatched to any gene: 10. The CDR3 nucleotides are TGCGCCAGCAGTCACAGGACTAGCGGGTATGAGAGTGAGCAGTTCTTC. Translated, it gives CASSHRTSGYESEQFF.

The chain links TRBV5-4 to TRBJ2-2; 7 bases map to TRBD1. V lost 0 bases, J lost 4 bases, and 3 bases stayed unmatched. The CDR3 has 15 residues. Per germline, CDR1 SGHNT and CDR2 YYREEE (reference sequence). CDR3 protein: CASSLGQGTTGELFF. In DNA form, the CDR3 reads TGTGCCAGCAGCTTGGGACAGGGCACCACCGGGGAGCTGTTTTTT.

The chain carries TRBV5-1 and TRBJ2-3; perhaps TRBD2 as D (6 bases). The germline CDR1 and CDR2 sequences are SGHRS and YFSETQ. This CDR3 comprises 16 residues. The V gene lost 3 bases and the J gene lost 0 bases, with 14 bases spanning the gap. CDR3 residues: CASSSGTYASTDTQYF. The CDR3 DNA reads as TGCGCCAGCAGCTCCGGGACTTACGCTAGCACAGATACGCAGTATTTT.

The CDR3 nucleotides are TGCGCCAGCAGCTTCGGACTAGCGGGGGGGCTTGGTGAGCAGTTCTTC. Its translation is CASSFGLAGGLGEQFF. The V gene is TRBV10-1, the J gene TRBJ2-1; 15 bases map to TRBD2. Per germline, CDR1 WNHNN and CDR2 SYGVQD (reference sequence). V dropped 6 bases and J dropped 9; count of bases not matched to a gene: 9. CDR3 length equals 16 residues.

CDR3 sequence: CASSQDRAAISYNEQFF. Here the CDR3 DNA reads TGTGCCAGCAGCCAAGATCGAGCGGCCATCTCCTACAATGAGCAGTTCTTC. The chain has TRBV4-2 and TRBJ2-1, with D possibly TRBD2 on 5 matching bases. V lost 0 bases and J lost 0, with 12 bases in between. The CDR3 runs 17 residues. CDR1 and CDR2 from the germline V gene are LGHNA and YNFKEQ.

This chain connects TRBV19 to TRBJ1-1; D remains ambiguous. V shed 7 bases and J shed 2 bases, with 11 bases lying between them. Germline CDR1 and CDR2: LNHDA and SQIVND (reference sequence). The CDR3 runs 13 residues. CDR3 in DNA: TGTGCCAGTATAGGTCAAGGCAACACTGAAGCTTTCTTT. Translating gives CASIGQGNTEAFF.

CDR3 in amino acids: CASSELKSGYTF. The CDR3 DNA is TGTGCCAGCAGTGAACTTAAGTCTGGCTACACCTTC. The chain has TRBV25-1 and TRBJ1-2; D unclear. Trimming left V 2 bases short and J 7 bases short, with 8 bases between. Germline-derived CDR1 and CDR2 are MGHDK and SYGVNS. The CDR3 consists of 12 residues.

J is TRBJ2-2 and V is TRBV6-5, with D possibly TRBD1 on 5 matching bases. The germline CDR1 and CDR2 sequences are MNHEY and SVGAGI. V lost 6 bases and J 2 bases, leaving 13 bases between the germline ends. The CDR3 is 15 residues long. The CDR3 DNA reads TGTGCCAGCAGCATGACAGAGTCCAACACCGGGGAGCTGTTTTTT. Encoded protein: CASSMTESNTGELFF.

The chain couples TRBV13 to TRBJ2-5, with D maybe TRBD1 (5 bases). This CDR3 spans 13 amino acids. V dropped 5 bases and J dropped 2 bases, with 9 bases sitting between them. CDR1 and CDR2 (germline): PRHDT, FYEKMQ (reference sequence). Here the CDR3 reads CASSPRTQETQYF. The CDR3, as DNA: TGTGCCAGCAGCCCACGGACACAAGAGACCCAGTACTTC.

J is TRBJ1-1 and V is TRBV28; D possibly corresponds to TRBD1 (5 bases). The CDR3 has 14 amino acids. Germline loops: CDR1 MDHEN, CDR2 SYDVKM. With 6 bases removed from V and 5 bases from J, the gap between germline ends came to 16 bases. The CDR3 sequence is CASSLGGSRTEAFF. CDR3 nucleotide sequence: TGTGCCAGCAGCCTTGGGGGATCGAGGACTGAAGCTTTCTTT. Full variable domain (outside the CDR3, taken from reference TRBV28 and TRBJ1-1): DVKVTQSSRYLVKRTGEKVFLECVQDMDHENMFWYRQDPGLGLRLIYFSYDVKMKEKGDIPEGYSVSREKKERFSLILESASTNQTSMYLCASSLGGSRTEAFFGQGTRLTVV.

The rearrangement links TRBV25-1 to TRBJ2-3; 14 positions match TRBD2. This CDR3 contains 16 residues. CDR1 MGHDK and CDR2 SYGVNS come from the germline V gene. V shed 4 bases, J shed 10 bases, and the junction held 10 bases outside the gene matches. CDR3 sequence (DNA): TGTGCCAGCAGTGGACGGACTAGCGGGGGGTCTTGGGCGCAGTATTTT. Amino acids: CASSGRTSGGSWAQYF.

The chain uses TRBV2 and TRBJ1-1; D gene unclear. Germline CDR1 and CDR2: SNHLY and FYNNEI. The CDR3 loop spans 14 amino acids. V dropped 7 bases and J dropped 0 bases, with 12 bases sitting between them. CDR3 in DNA: TGTGCCAGCATCGGGCAGACTATGAACACTGAAGCTTTCTTT. Protein product: CASIGQTMNTEAFF.

The CDR3 DNA reads TGCGCCAGCAGAAATTCGGCGGGGGCCCTCTCTGGGGCCAACGTCCTGACTTTC. Its translation: CASRNSAGALSGANVLTF. This chain uses TRBV5-1 with TRBJ2-6, with D tentatively TRBD2 (7 bases). V was cut by 5 bases and J by 0 bases, with 18 bases left in between. Looked up from germline, CDR1 is SGHRS and CDR2 is YFSETQ. The CDR3 covers 18 residues.

The CDR3 nucleotides read TGTGCCAGCAGTGAGGGGGGAGGGGGCGTAGATACGCAGTATTTT. It yields the protein CASSEGGGGVDTQYF. This sequence joins TRBV2 and TRBJ2-3; D possibly uses TRBD1 or TRBD2 (7 bases each). V gave up 3 bases and J gave up 5 bases, with 15 bases separating them. Germline V CDR1 and CDR2: SNHLY, FYNNEI. This CDR3 is built from 15 residues.

The chain has TRBV7-3 and TRBJ2-1, with 9 bases fitting TRBD2. The trim removed 4 bases at V and 9 bases at J, leaving 13 bases unmatched. Germline V CDR1 and CDR2: SGHTA, FQGTGA. The CDR3 loop spans 16 amino acids. The CDR3 region is CASSSGLANGLGEQFF. The CDR3 DNA reads as TGTGCCAGCAGCTCCGGACTAGCGAACGGGTTGGGTGAGCAGTTCTTC.

CDR3 bases: TGTGCCAGCAGCCTTACAGGGCACGAGCAGTACTTC. Translating it yields CASSLTGHEQYF. V usage is TRBV2 and J usage is TRBJ2-7, with a tentative D call TRBD1 (6 bases). The CDR3 is made up of 12 amino acids. V was pared by 6 bases and J by 5 bases, with 11 bases between. The germline V gene encodes CDR1 SNHLY and CDR2 FYNNEI. The full variable domain, its missing parts supplied by reference TRBV2 and TRBJ2-7, is EPEVTQTPSHQVTQMGQEVILRCVPISNHLYFYWYRQILGQKVEFLVSFYNNEISEKSEIFDDQFSVERPDGSNFTLKIRSTKLEDSAMYFCASSLTGHEQYFGPGTRLTVT.

The rearrangement uses TRBV5-1 and TRBJ1-6; the D gene is possibly TRBD1 (5 bases). The CDR3 length is 16 residues. The V gene's germline CDR1 is SGHRS and CDR2 YFSETQ. The ends were cut back, 4 bases at V and 5 bases at J, with 16 bases in the middle. The CDR3 DNA reads as TGCGCCAGCAGCCCCCGAGACAGAATGAATAATTCACCCCTCCACTTT. Encoded protein: CASSPRDRMNNSPLHF.

This chain joins TRBV7-9 and TRBJ1-6; tentatively, D is TRBD1 (6 bases). Trimming shortened V by 5 bases and J by 9 bases, and 11 bases separated the two germline ends. The CDR3 consists of 13 residues. Germline V lookup: CDR1 SEHNR, CDR2 FQNEAQ (reference sequence). CDR3 protein: CASSERGGSPLHF. In DNA form, the CDR3 reads TGTGCCAGCAGCGAGAGGGGGGGTTCACCCCTCCACTTT.

This chain connects TRBV4-3 to TRBJ2-3; 7 bases are a match to TRBD2. The V gene's germline CDR1 is LGHNA and CDR2 YSLEER. CDR3 length: 16 residues. Trimming removed 0 bases from V and 3 bases from J; junction bases left unmatched: 6. Here the CDR3 reads CASSQDGASGTDTQYF. The CDR3 coding sequence is TGCGCCAGCAGCCAAGATGGCGCTAGCGGAACAGATACGCAGTATTTT.

A remark on this clone: Other DNA sequences in the sample encode the same CDR3. The rearrangement uses TRBV10-3 and TRBJ1-5, with no clear D. V was trimmed by 0 bases and J by 0 bases, leaving 3 bases between them. Germline lookup yields CDR1 ENHRY and CDR2 SYGVKD. CDR3 length: 14 residues. The CDR3 reads CAISESVSNQPQHF. The CDR3 DNA is TGTGCCATCAGTGAGTCGGTTAGCAATCAGCCCCAGCATTTT.

The chain's CDR3 is CASSIVGGLGNIQYF. Written as DNA, the CDR3 is TGTGCCAGTAGTATAGTTGGGGGCCTCGGAAACATTCAGTACTTC. V and J are TRBV19 and TRBJ2-4, with a possible D match to TRBD1 (6 bases). The CDR3 runs 15 residues. The V end was cut by 1 base, the J end by 6 bases, with 13 bases between. Per the germline V gene, CDR1 is LNHDA and CDR2 is SQIVND (reference sequence).

This chain connects TRBV21-1 to TRBJ2-1; the D call TRBD2 from the table was never checked on the DNA. TRBV21-1 is reported as a pseudogene. The CDR3 length is 17 residues. The CDR3 region is CASSKVKREDKDNEQFF. For the CDR3, the DNA is TGTGCCAGCAGCAAAGTAAAACGGGAGGATAAAGACAATGAGCAGTTCTTC.

The chain joins TRBV6-4 to TRBJ2-2; no firm D call. The CDR3 sequence is 14 residues long. Trimming removed 4 bases from V and 6 bases from J, with 12 bases in between. Germline V gene data show CDR1 as MRHNA and CDR2 as SNTAGT. Here the CDR3 reads CASSVGAGSGELFF. Here the CDR3 DNA reads TGTGCCAGCAGTGTCGGCGCCGGCTCCGGGGAGCTGTTTTTT.

Written as DNA, the CDR3 is TGCGCCAGCAGCTTCGGGACAATCACTGAGACCCAGTACTTC. Encoded protein: CASSFGTITETQYF. The chain carries TRBV5-1 and TRBJ2-5, with D tentatively TRBD1 (6 bases). CDR3 length: 14 residues. The V and J ends lost 2 bases and 5 bases respectively, with 13 bases between them. Germline loops: CDR1 SGHRS, CDR2 YFSETQ.

V gene TRBV29-1 combines with J gene TRBJ2-1; 7 nucleotides line up with TRBD2. V lost 5 bases and J lost 8; bases outside the gene matches: 12. CDR3 size: 14 residues. Germline V CDR1 and CDR2: SQVTM, ANQGSEA. This CDR3 reads CSVRGGMGGDEQFF. DNA for the CDR3: TGCAGCGTTCGAGGCGGGATGGGGGGGGATGAGCAGTTCTTC.